Listed below are T cell receptor beta chains from one sample, sequenced in a study of cytomegalovirus exposure and HLA in healthy donors. Generated by immunoSEQ multiplex PCR, the TCRdb table keeps only in-frame clones and is missing some. The table lists 150,000 or so clones, approximately 74% of them singletons, with approximately 4.3% in the top ten. Sequencing was done on a sample of PBMCs. Receptor source: a man between 18 and 29 years old in good health and CMV-seropositive. Both conserved end residues are part of each CDR3. A D gene is named only where the DNA matches it firmly. Not all rows give a size; the values are once, few, many and, for expanded clones, a class.

V gene	clone size	J gene	D gene	CDR3 DNA	CDR3 protein
TRBV7-6	few	TRBJ2-7	.	TGTGCCAGCAGCCCCCGACTGGCGGGAACCTACGAGCAGTACTTC	CASSPRLAGTYEQYF
TRBV28	few	TRBJ2-7	TRBD1	TGTGCCAGCATTAGATCAGGGGGAGAGCAGTACTTC	CASIRSGGEQYF
TRBV29-1	.	TRBJ2-1	.	TGCAGCGTTGAGCCGACAGTAAACTACAATGAGCAGTTCTTC	CSVEPTVNYNEQFF
TRBV2	once	TRBJ2-7	.	TGTGCCAGCAGTCCCTGGGCCAAAAATGGGTACGAGCAGTACTTC	CASSPWAKNGYEQYF
TRBV7-3	.	TRBJ2-1	TRBD1	TGTGCCAGCAGCTTAGGGACAGGGGACAATGAGCAGTTCTTC	CASSLGTGDNEQFF
TRBV7-9	.	TRBJ1-1	.	TGTGCCAGCAGCTTAGGATGGGGGGGCGACACTGAAGCTTTCTTT	CASSLGWGGDTEAFF
TRBV2	.	TRBJ2-3	.	TGTGGCGCGGGGGCGGATACGCAGTATTTT	CGAGADTQYF
TRBV6-1	.	TRBJ2-7	TRBD1	TGTGCCAGCAGTGAAGCACGGGGACAGGCCCCCTACGAGCAGTACTTC	CASSEARGQAPYEQYF
TRBV6-6	.	TRBJ2-2	TRBD1	TGTGCCAGCAGGGACAGGGGGCGAACCGGGGAGCTGTTTTTT	CASRDRGRTGELFF
TRBV27	.	TRBJ2-7	.	TGTGCCAGCAGTCGTGCGGCCCTCTCCTACGAGCAGTACTTC	CASSRAALSYEQYF
TRBV28	once	TRBJ2-5	TRBD2	TGTGCCAGCAGTCCATTAACGGGACTAGCGGGAGGAGAGACCCAGTACTTC	CASSPLTGLAGGETQYF
TRBV5-4	.	TRBJ1-2	.	TGTGCCAGCAGCTTGGATCTCTACTCAACAGACTATGGCTACACCTTC	CASSLDLYSTDYGYTF
TRBV18	.	TRBJ2-7	.	TGTGCCAGCTCACCAGGGGGCAGAGAGCAGTACTTC	CASSPGGREQYF
TRBV9	.	TRBJ2-3	TRBD1	TGTGCCAGCAGCGCGGACAGGGGGCCAGATACGCAGTATTTT	CASSADRGPDTQYF
TRBV7-2	.	TRBJ2-5	.	TGTGCCAGCAGCTACGCGGGACTCCAGCAGACCCAGTACTTC	CASSYAGLQQTQYF
TRBV4-3	.	TRBJ1-2	.	TGCGCCAGCAGCCACTTCACCGGGGGGAACTATGGCTACACCTTC	CASSHFTGGNYGYTF
TRBV9	.	TRBJ1-2	.	TGTGCCAGCAGCGTAGGGGGAGCCTATGGCTACACCTTC	CASSVGGAYGYTF
TRBV7-6	.	TRBJ2-7	TRBD2	TGTGCCAGCAGCCCCCGGGGGGGGGCCTACGAGCAGTACTTC	CASSPRGGAYEQYF
TRBV13	.	TRBJ1-6	TRBD1	TGTGCCAGCAGCCTCCAACCCTCAGGGGGATATAATTCACCCCTCCACTTT	CASSLQPSGGYNSPLHF
TRBV28	.	TRBJ2-3	.	TGTGCCAGCAGTTTCCCCGGGAGAGGGGATACGCAGTATTTT	CASSFPGRGDTQYF
TRBV19	.	TRBJ1-4	.	TGTGCCAGTAGTTTCGGACAGTTATCTAATGAAAAACTGTTTTTT	CASSFGQLSNEKLFF
TRBV11-3	.	TRBJ2-3	TRBD2	TGTGCCAGCAGCTCGGGACTAGCGGGGGAAACAGATACGCAGTATTTT	CASSSGLAGETDTQYF
TRBV9	.	TRBJ1-2	.	TGTGCCAGCAGCGCAGGGCAACAGGGTCTCTATGGCTACACCTTC	CASSAGQQGLYGYTF
TRBV9	few	TRBJ1-2	TRBD1	TGTGCCAGCAGCGGGGGACAGGGACTAACTAACTATGGCTACACCTTC	CASSGGQGLTNYGYTF
TRBV15	.	TRBJ1-1	.	TGTGCCACCAGCAGGAGGAGCGTTTGGTTGGGGCGAAGGACCAACACTGAAGCTTTCTTT	CATSRRSVWLGRRTNTEAFF
TRBV28	.	TRBJ2-4	.	TGTGCCAGCAGTTACAGTGGGTTAGCCAAAAACATTCAGTACTTC	CASSYSGLAKNIQYF
TRBV27	.	TRBJ1-5	TRBD1	TGTGCCAGCAGCCAGAAGACAGGGGGGAGCAATCAGCCCCAGCATTTT	CASSQKTGGSNQPQHF
TRBV19	.	TRBJ1-5	.	TGTGCCAGTAGTATAGGAAGGAGAGGAAATCAGCCCCAGCATTTT	CASSIGRRGNQPQHF
TRBV29-1	.	TRBJ1-1	.	TGCAGCGTTGAGAGGCAGGGTGAGGACACTGAAGCTTTCTTT	CSVERQGEDTEAFF
TRBV28	.	TRBJ1-2	.	TGTGCCAGCAGTTTAACAGGGCCCTTCTACACCTTC	CASSLTGPFYTF
TRBV10-1	few	TRBJ1-1	TRBD1	TGCGCCAGCAGTGAGTTCTCGACAGGGTCAAACACTGAAGCTTTCTTT	CASSEFSTGSNTEAFF
TRBV5-1	.	TRBJ2-3	.	TGCGCCAGCAGCCGGGCAGGGGTTGGCACAGATACGCAGTATTTT	CASSRAGVGTDTQYF
TRBV7-2	.	TRBJ2-5	TRBD2	TGTGCCAGCAGCCGTTATGTAGTGGGTAGCGGGAGAGGGTTGGTGACCCAGTACTTC	CASSRYVVGSGRGLVTQYF
TRBV11-2	once	TRBJ2-2	.	TGTGCCAGCAGCCCCAGGATGGGGGAGCTGTTTTTT	CASSPRMGELFF
TRBV4-1	.	TRBJ1-1	.	TGCGCCAGCAGCCAAGTAACTGCGAACACTGAAGCTTTCTTT	CASSQVTANTEAFF
TRBV5-1	.	TRBJ2-7	TRBD1	TGCGCCAGCAGCTTTCGGATCAGGGGGACCTTGTCCTACGAGCAGTACTTC	CASSFRIRGTLSYEQYF
TRBV10-3	.	TRBJ2-4	.	TGTGCCATCAGTGCTTTCATCCAGGGAGAGGGAGGCATTCAGTACTTC	CAISAFIQGEGGIQYF
TRBV5-1	.	TRBJ2-1	TRBD2	TGCGCCAGCAGCCCCGGTTTAGCGGGTTACGTCAATGAGCAGTTCTTC	CASSPGLAGYVNEQFF
TRBV4-2	few	TRBJ2-5	TRBD2	TGTGCCAGCAGCCAAGAACGGGGGGGCCAGGAGACCCAGTACTTC	CASSQERGGQETQYF
TRBV2	.	TRBJ2-7	TRBD1	TGTGCCAGCAGGGAGACAGGGCCCGTCTACGAGCAGTACTTC	CASRETGPVYEQYF
TRBV29-1	few	TRBJ2-3	TRBD2	TGCAGCGTTGTTTCCCTAACTAGCGGGGAACTCACAGATACGCAGTATTTT	CSVVSLTSGELTDTQYF
TRBV28	once	TRBJ2-5	.	TGTGCCAGCAGTTTTCCCAGGGACCAAGAGACCCAGTACTTC	CASSFPRDQETQYF
TRBV2	once	TRBJ2-5	TRBD1	TGTGCCAGCAGGGTAGACAGGGGAGACGAGACCCAGTACTTC	CASRVDRGDETQYF
TRBV6-1	.	TRBJ2-7	TRBD1	TGTGCCAGCAGTGCCCTACAGGGGGGCGAGCAGTACTTC	CASSALQGGEQYF
TRBV2	once	TRBJ1-2	.	TGTGCCAGCAGGGTCGAGGCTAACTATGGCTACACCTTC	CASRVEANYGYTF
TRBV6-1	.	TRBJ2-7	.	TGTGCCAGCAGTGAATCGGGACACGCCTGGTACGAGCAGTACTTC	CASSESGHAWYEQYF